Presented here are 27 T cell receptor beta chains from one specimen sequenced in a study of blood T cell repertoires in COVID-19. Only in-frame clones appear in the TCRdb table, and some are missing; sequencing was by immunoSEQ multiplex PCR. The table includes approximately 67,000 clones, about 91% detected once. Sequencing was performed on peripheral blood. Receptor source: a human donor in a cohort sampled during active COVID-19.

The CDR3 sequence: CASSDTKLYEQYF. The CDR3 nucleotides are TGTGCCAGCAGTGACACTAAACTCTACGAGCAGTACTTC. This rearrangement joins TRBV2 to TRBJ2-7; D gene unclear. The CDR3 is 13 amino acids. V lost 3 bases and J lost 3, with 9 bases in between. Per the germline V gene, CDR1 is SNHLY and CDR2 is FYNNEI.

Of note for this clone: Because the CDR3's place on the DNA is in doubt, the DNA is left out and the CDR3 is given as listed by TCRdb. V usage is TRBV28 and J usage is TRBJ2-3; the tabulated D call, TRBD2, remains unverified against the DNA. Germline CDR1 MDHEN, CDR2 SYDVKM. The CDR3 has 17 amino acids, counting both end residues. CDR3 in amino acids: CASILAGLAGGTHTQYF.

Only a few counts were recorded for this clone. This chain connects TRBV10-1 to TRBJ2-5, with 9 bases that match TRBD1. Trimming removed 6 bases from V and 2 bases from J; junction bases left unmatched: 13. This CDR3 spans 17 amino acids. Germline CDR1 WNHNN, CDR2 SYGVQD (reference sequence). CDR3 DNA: TGCGCCAGCAGGCCCAACCCGGGACAGGGATATCAAGAGACCCAGTACTTC. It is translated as CASRPNPGQGYQETQYF.

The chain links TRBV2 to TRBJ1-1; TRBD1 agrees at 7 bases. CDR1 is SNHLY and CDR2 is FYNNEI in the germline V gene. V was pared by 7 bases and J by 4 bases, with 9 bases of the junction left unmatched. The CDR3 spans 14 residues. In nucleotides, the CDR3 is TGTGCCAGCATCGACAGGGTAACGTCCACTGAAGCTTTCTTT. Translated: CASIDRVTSTEAFF.

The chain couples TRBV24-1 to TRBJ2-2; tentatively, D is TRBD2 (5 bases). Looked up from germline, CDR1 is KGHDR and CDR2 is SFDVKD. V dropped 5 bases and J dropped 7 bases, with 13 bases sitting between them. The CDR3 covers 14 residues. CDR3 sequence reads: CATSGQRPSGELFF. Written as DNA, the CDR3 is TGTGCCACCAGTGGGCAGCGGCCTAGCGGGGAGCTGTTTTTT.

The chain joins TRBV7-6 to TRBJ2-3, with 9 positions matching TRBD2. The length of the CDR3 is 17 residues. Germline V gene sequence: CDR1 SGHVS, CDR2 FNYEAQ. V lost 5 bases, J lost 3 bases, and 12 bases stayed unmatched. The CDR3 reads CASSRVGTSGFTDTQYF. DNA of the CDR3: TGTGCCAGCAGCCGAGTAGGAACTAGCGGGTTTACAGATACGCAGTATTTT.

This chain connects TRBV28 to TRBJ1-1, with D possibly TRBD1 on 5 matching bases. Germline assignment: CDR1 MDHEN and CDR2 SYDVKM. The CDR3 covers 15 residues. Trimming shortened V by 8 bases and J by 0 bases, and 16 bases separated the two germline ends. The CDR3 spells CASGPLDNLNTEAFF. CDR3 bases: TGTGCCAGCGGTCCTCTGGACAACCTGAACACTGAAGCTTTCTTT.

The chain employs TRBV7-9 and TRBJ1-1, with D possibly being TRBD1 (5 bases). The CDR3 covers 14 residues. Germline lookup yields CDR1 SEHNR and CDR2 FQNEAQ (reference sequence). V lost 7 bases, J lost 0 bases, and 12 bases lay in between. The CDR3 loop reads CASMSGGMNTEAFF. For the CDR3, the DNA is TGTGCCAGCATGAGCGGGGGAATGAACACTGAAGCTTTCTTT.

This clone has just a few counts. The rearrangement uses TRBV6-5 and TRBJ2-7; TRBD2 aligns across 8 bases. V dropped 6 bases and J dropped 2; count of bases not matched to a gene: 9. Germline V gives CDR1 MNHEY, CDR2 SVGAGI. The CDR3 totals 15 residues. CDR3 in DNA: TGTGCCAGCAGCGACCGGCTAGCGGGCACCTACGAGCAGTACTTC. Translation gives CASSDRLAGTYEQYF.

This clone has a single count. The CDR3 sequence is CASSLARGGNYGYTF. DNA of the CDR3: TGTGCCAGCAGCTTAGCGCGGGGAGGGAACTATGGCTACACCTTC. This chain links TRBV7-8 with TRBJ1-2; no firm D call. V dropped 0 bases and J dropped 2 bases, with 10 bases sitting between them. CDR3 length equals 15 residues. Germline V gene data show CDR1 as SGHVS and CDR2 as FQNEAQ. The full variable domain, with the rest looked up from reference TRBV7-8 and TRBJ1-2, is GAGVSQSPRYKVAKRGQDVALRCDPISGHVSLFWYQQALGQGPEFLTYFQNEAQLDKSGLPSDRFFAERPEGSVSTLKIQRTQQEDSAVYLCASSLARGGNYGYTFGSGTRLTVV.

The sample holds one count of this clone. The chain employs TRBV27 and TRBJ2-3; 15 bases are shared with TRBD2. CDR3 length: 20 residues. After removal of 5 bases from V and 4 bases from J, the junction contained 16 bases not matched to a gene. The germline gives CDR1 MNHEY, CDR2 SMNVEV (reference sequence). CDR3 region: CASSPGLAGGPWVVSDTQYF. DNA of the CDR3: TGTGCCAGCAGTCCCGGACTAGCGGGAGGGCCTTGGGTAGTTTCAGATACGCAGTATTTT.

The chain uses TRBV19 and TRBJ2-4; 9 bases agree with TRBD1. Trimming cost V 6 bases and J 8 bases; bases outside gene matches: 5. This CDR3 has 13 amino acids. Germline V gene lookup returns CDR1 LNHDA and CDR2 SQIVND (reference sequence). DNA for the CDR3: TGTGCCAGTAGCCAACAGGGGGCAGACATTCAGTACTTC. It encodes CASSQQGADIQYF.

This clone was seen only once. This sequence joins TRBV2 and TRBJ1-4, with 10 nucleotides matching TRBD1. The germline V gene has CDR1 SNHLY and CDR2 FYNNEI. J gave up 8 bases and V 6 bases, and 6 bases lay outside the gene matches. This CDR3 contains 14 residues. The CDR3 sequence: CASRAGTGVEKLFF. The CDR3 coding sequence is TGTGCCAGCAGGGCCGGGACAGGGGTGGAAAAACTGTTTTTT.

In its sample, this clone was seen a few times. The DNA of the CDR3 is TGCGCCAGGCCGACAGGGATTATAACAGATACGCAGTATTTT. This gives the protein CARPTGIITDTQYF. This chain links TRBV10-1 with TRBJ2-3; 7 nucleotides agree with TRBD1. The V gene end was trimmed by 9 bases and the J gene end by 3 bases; junction bases not matched to a gene: 9. Germline CDR1 is WNHNN and CDR2 is SYGVQD (reference sequence). CDR3 length: 14 residues.

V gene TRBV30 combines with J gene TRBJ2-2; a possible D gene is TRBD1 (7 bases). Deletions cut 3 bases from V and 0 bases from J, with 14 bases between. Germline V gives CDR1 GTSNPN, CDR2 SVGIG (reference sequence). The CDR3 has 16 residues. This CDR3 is CAWSGQASANTGELFF. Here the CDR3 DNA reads TGTGCCTGGAGCGGACAGGCTAGCGCGAACACCGGGGAGCTGTTTTTT.

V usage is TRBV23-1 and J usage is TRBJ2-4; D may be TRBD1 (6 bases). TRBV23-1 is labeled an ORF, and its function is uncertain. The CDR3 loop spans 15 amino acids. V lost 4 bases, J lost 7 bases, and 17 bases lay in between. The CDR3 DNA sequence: TGCGCCAGCAGTCCCACCCAACAGGGAAAGAACATTCAGTACTTC. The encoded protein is CASSPTQQGKNIQYF.

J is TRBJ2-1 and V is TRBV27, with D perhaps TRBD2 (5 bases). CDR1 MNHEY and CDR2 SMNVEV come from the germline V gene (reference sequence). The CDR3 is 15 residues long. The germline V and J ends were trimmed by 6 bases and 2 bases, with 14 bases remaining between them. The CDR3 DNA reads TGTGCCAGCAGACCTCAGCGGAACCCCTACAATGAGCAGTTCTTC. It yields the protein CASRPQRNPYNEQFF.

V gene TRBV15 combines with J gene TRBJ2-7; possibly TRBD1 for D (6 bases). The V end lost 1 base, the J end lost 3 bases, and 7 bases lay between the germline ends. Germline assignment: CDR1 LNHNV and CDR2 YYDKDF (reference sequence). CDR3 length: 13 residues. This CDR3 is CATSRGTVYEQYF. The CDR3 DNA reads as TGTGCCACCAGCAGAGGGACAGTCTACGAGCAGTACTTC.

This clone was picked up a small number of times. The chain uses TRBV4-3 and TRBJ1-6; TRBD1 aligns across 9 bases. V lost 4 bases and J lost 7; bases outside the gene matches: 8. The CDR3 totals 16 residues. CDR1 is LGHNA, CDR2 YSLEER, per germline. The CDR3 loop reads CASSPGTGSSNSPLHF. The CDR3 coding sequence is TGCGCCAGCAGCCCCGGGACAGGGTCGTCGAATTCACCCCTCCACTTT.

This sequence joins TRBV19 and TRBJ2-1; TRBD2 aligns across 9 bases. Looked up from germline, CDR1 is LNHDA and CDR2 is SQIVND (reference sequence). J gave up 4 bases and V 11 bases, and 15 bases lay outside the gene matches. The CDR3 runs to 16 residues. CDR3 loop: CAARPSGVGEYNEQFF. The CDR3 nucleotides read TGTGCCGCGAGGCCTAGCGGGGTCGGGGAATACAATGAGCAGTTCTTC.

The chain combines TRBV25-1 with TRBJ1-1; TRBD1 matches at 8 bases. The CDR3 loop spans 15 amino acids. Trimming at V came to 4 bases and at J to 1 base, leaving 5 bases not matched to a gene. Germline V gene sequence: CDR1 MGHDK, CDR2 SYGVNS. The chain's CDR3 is CASSANRGGNTEAFF. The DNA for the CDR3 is TGTGCCAGCAGTGCTAACAGGGGGGGGAACACTGAAGCTTTCTTT.

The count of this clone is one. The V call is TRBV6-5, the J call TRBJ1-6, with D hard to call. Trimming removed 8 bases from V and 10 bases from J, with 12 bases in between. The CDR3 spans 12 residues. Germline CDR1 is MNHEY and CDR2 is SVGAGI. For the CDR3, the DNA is TGTGCCAGCGCACGGTCGGGGTCACCCCTCCACTTT. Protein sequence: CASARSGSPLHF.

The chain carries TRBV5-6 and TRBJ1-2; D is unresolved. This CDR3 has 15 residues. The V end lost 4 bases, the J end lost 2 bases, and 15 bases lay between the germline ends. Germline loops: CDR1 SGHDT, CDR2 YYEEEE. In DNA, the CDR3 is TGTGCCAGCAGCCCTTACAGTGGAAACAACTATGGCTACACCTTC. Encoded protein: CASSPYSGNNYGYTF.

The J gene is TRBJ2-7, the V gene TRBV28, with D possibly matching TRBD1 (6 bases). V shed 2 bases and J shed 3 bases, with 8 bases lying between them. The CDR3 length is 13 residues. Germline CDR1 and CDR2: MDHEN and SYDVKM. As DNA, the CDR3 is TGTGCCAGCAGTTTAGGGGGCAACTACGAGCAGTACTTC. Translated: CASSLGGNYEQYF.

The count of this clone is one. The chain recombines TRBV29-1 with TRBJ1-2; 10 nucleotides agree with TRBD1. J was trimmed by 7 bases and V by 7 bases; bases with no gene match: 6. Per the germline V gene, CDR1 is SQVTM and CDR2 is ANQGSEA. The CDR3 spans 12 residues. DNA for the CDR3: TGCAGCGCGGGGACAGGGGTGGGTGGCTACACCTTC. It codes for CSAGTGVGGYTF.

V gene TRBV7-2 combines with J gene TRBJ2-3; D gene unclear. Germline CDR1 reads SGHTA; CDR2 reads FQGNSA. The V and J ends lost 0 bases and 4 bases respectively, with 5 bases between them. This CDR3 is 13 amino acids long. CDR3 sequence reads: CASSLAEADTQYF. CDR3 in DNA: TGTGCCAGCAGCTTAGCAGAGGCAGATACGCAGTATTTT.

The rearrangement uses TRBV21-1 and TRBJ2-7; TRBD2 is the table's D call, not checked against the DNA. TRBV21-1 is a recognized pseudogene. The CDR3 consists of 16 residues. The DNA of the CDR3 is TGTGCCAGCAGCAAAGCGTCGGGACTAGCGGGAGTTGAGCAGTACTTC. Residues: CASSKASGLAGVEQYF.